Following are 10 T cell receptor beta chains from one sample sequenced in a study of shared clonotypes between healthy human individuals. Here immunoSEQ multiplex PCR was the method, and the copy in TCRdb shows in-frame clones only, minus some. The sample carries around 2.3 million clones, nearly 97% recorded once. Sequenced sample: naive CD4+ T cells sorted from blood. The subset: CD45RA+ positively selected. The receptors stem from a young man in good health.

The chain carries TRBV2 and TRBJ2-7; D tentatively reads TRBD1 or TRBD2 (6 bases each). V was pared by 2 bases and J by 7 bases, with 15 bases between. The germline V gene has CDR1 SNHLY and CDR2 FYNNEI. The CDR3 has 14 amino acids. This CDR3 is CASSESGGPREQYF. CDR3 coding DNA: TGTGCCAGCAGTGAATCCGGGGGCCCCCGGGAGCAGTACTTC.

A single count supports this clone. This sequence joins TRBV14 and TRBJ2-7, with D perhaps given as TRBD1 or TRBD2 (5 bases each). Trimming left V 4 bases short and J 6 bases short, with 7 bases between. This CDR3 comprises 11 residues. Germline-derived CDR1 and CDR2 are SGHDN and FVKESK. The CDR3 here is CASSRGIEQYF. Here the CDR3 DNA reads TGTGCCAGCAGCCGGGGGATCGAGCAGTACTTC.

The rearrangement links TRBV6-5 to TRBJ1-6, with 9 bases matching TRBD1. The CDR3 loop spans 14 amino acids. From germline, CDR1 is MNHEY and CDR2 SVGAGI. V trimming: 5 bases; J trimming: 7 bases; junction bases outside the gene matches: 3. The CDR3 here is CASSADRGNSPLHF. CDR3 nucleotide sequence: TGTGCCAGCAGTGCCGACAGGGGGAATTCACCCCTCCACTTT.

The V gene is TRBV6-5, the J gene TRBJ1-3; 8 bases align to TRBD1. Trimming at V came to 8 bases and at J to 7 bases, leaving 1 base not matched to a gene. Germline loops: CDR1 MNHEY, CDR2 SVGAGI. The CDR3 extends over 11 amino acids. The CDR3 loop is CASQGANTIYF. The DNA for the CDR3 is TGTGCCAGCCAGGGGGCTAACACCATATATTTT.

The genes are TRBV7-8 and TRBJ1-6, with 11 positions matching TRBD1. V shed 5 bases and J 6 bases; nucleotides not matched to a gene: 9. From germline, CDR1 is SGHVS and CDR2 FQNEAQ. This CDR3 has 17 amino acids. DNA for the CDR3: TGTGCCAGCAGCCCGAGGGACAGGGGGTCTCGTAATTCACCCCTCCACTTT. It specifies CASSPRDRGSRNSPLHF.

J is TRBJ2-7 and V is TRBV6-6, with D perhaps matching TRBD2 (5 bases). Trimming took off 5 bases at V and 2 bases at J, with 16 bases between the two ends. This CDR3 comprises 15 residues. The germline V gene has CDR1 MNHNY and CDR2 SVGAGI (reference sequence). CDR3: CASSPLSGATYEQYF. The CDR3 nucleotides are TGTGCCAGCAGTCCCTTAAGCGGTGCCACCTACGAGCAGTACTTC.

CDR3 amino acids: CASSSGQNNSPLHF. CDR3 bases: TGTGCCAGCAGTTCGGGACAGAATAATTCACCCCTCCACTTT. The chain links TRBV7-6 to TRBJ1-6, with 7 bases aligning to TRBD1. Germline V gene sequence: CDR1 SGHVS, CDR2 FNYEAQ. Trimming took 6 bases from V and 5 from J; bases not matched to a gene: 4. This CDR3 has 14 residues.

On this clone itself: Other DNA sequences from this sample encode an identical CDR3 as well. The genes are TRBV11-2 and TRBJ1-1; no reliable D call. CDR1 and CDR2 (germline): SGHAT, FQNNGV. This CDR3 comprises 13 residues. Trimming cost V 2 bases and J 1 base, with 5 bases left between them. DNA of the CDR3: TGTGCCAGCAGCTTACAGGAGAACACTGAAGCTTTCTTT. Translating gives CASSLQENTEAFF.

The genes are TRBV10-3 and TRBJ2-7; D may be TRBD1 or TRBD2 (5 bases each). Deletions cut 2 bases from V and 2 bases from J, with 13 bases between. Germline V gives CDR1 ENHRY, CDR2 SYGVKD. The CDR3 has 15 amino acids. CDR3 DNA: TGTGCCATCAGTGAGGGGACGACTGGCCCCTACGAGCAGTACTTC. Its translation: CAISEGTTGPYEQYF.

The V gene is TRBV7-2, the J gene TRBJ2-7; 7 nucleotides match TRBD2. The germline V gene encodes CDR1 SGHTA and CDR2 FQGNSA. The CDR3 length is 13 residues. Trimming cost V 4 bases and J 6 bases; bases outside gene matches: 6. CDR3: CASSSRLALEQYF. In DNA, the CDR3 is TGTGCCAGCAGCTCGCGACTAGCTCTCGAGCAGTACTTC.